Listed below are T cell receptor beta chains from one sample, sequenced in a study of blood T cells in healthy people across ages. One entry per CDR3 protein results from TCRdb running MiXCR on the 5' RACE reads. This table has around 900,000 distinct CDR3 sequences, roughly 26% appearing once. Sequenced input: blood. All receptors derive from a woman over 75 in good health. Each CDR3 is given with its conserved first and last residue. A D gene is named only where the DNA matches it firmly. The size entry is marked missing in some rows and otherwise reads once, few, many or a size class.

clone_size j_call v_call d_call cdr3_aa cdr3_nt
few TRBJ1-6 TRBV30 . CAWSVRGSPPHF TGTGCCTGGAGTGTAAGGGGCTCACCCCCCCACTTT
many TRBJ2-5 TRBV9 TRBD1 CASSPGRGPETQYF TGTGCCAGCAGTCCCGGTAGGGGGCCGGAGACCCAGTACTTC
. TRBJ2-1 TRBV10-3 TRBD2 CANSGTSGEYNEQFF TGTGCCAACTCCGGGACTAGCGGAGAGTACAATGAGCAGTTCTTC
many TRBJ2-5 TRBV7-9 TRBD2 CASSSGLAGGVAQETQYF TGTGCCAGCAGCTCGGGACTAGCGGGGGGGGTTGCCCAAGAGACCCAGTACTTC
. TRBJ2-1 TRBV20-1 TRBD2 CSARSTSGTYNEQFF TGCAGTGCTAGATCTACTAGCGGAACTTACAATGAGCAGTTCTTC
few TRBJ2-4 TRBV3-1 . CASSQEQIAENIQYF TGTGCCAGCAGCCAAGAGCAAATAGCCGAAAACATTCAGTACTTC
. TRBJ2-1 TRBV24-1 . CATSDHREAGVRYNEQFF TGTGCCACCAGTGACCACCGCGAGGCAGGGGTCCGTTACAATGAGCAGTTCTTC
many TRBJ2-1 TRBV5-1 . CASQGMSSYNEQFF TGCGCCAGCCAGGGGATGAGCTCCTACAATGAGCAGTTCTTC
many TRBJ1-4 TRBV6-2/TRBV6-3 . CASSYPGDANEKLFF TGTGCCAGCAGTTACCCAGGGGACGCTAATGAAAAACTGTTTTTT
. TRBJ2-2 TRBV4-1 . CASSQDPQGSVTGELFF TGCGCCAGCAGCCAAGATCCCCAGGGGTCGGTCACCGGGGAGCTGTTTTTT
few TRBJ2-5 TRBV6-2/TRBV6-3 . CASTFRPRGASTETQYF TGTGCCAGCACCTTCCGCCCCCGGGGAGCTAGCACTGAGACCCAGTACTTC
many TRBJ2-1 TRBV15 TRBD2 CATSRDSGGGGEQFF TGTGCCACCAGCAGAGATAGCGGGGGGGGAGGTGAGCAGTTCTTC
few TRBJ1-3 TRBV14 . CASSQVIRGNTIYF TGTGCCAGCAGCCAAGTCATTAGGGGAAACACCATATATTTT
. TRBJ2-1 TRBV6-2/TRBV6-3 . CASRATEVDSEQFF TGTGCCAGCAGGGCCACAGAAGTCGACAGTGAGCAGTTCTTC
. TRBJ2-3 TRBV4-1 TRBD2 CASSQGLAALTDTQYF TGCGCCAGCAGCCAAGGACTAGCGGCCCTCACAGATACGCAGTATTTT
. TRBJ2-1 TRBV29-1 TRBD2 CGKLPGLAPHGQFF TGCGGCAAACTGCCGGGACTAGCACCTCATGGGCAGTTCTTC
. TRBJ1-4 TRBV30 . CACKPATNEKLFF TGTGCCTGCAAACCAGCAACTAATGAAAAACTGTTTTTT
. TRBJ1-2 TRBV13 TRBD1 CASSPFGGRGLAYGYTF TGTGCCAGCAGCCCCTTTGGGGGCAGGGGGCTTGCCTATGGCTACACCTTC
many TRBJ2-1 TRBV12-3/TRBV12-4 TRBD2 CASSLHTGGDNEQFF TGTGCCAGCAGTTTACATACGGGGGGGGACAATGAGCAGTTCTTC
many TRBJ1-2 TRBV4-1 . CASSQASGGAEGYTF TGCGCCAGCAGCCAAGCCTCGGGGGGCGCGGAGGGCTACACCTTC
many TRBJ1-4 TRBV12-3/TRBV12-4 TRBD1 CASAQGITNEKLFF TGTGCCAGCGCACAGGGGATAACTAATGAAAAACTGTTTTTT
many TRBJ2-5 TRBV24-1 . CATSDWEETRGGETQYF TGTGCCACCAGTGATTGGGAAGAGACGAGGGGTGGGGAGACCCAGTACTTC